This T cell receptor (beta chain) was identified in a study of shared clonotypes between healthy human individuals. Notes on the study in general: Clonotypes that were shared across a handful of donors made up roughly 5% of naive CD4 clonotypes.

Genomic DNA belonging to each subset was distributed in equal measure over several immunoSEQ plates. Authors' data handling: For the immunoSEQ data, sequences were junction-only without quality scores, so filtering differed. Sequenced by immunoSEQ multiplex PCR; TCRdb stores in-frame clones only, minus some. The DNA gave D and trimming, while V, J and clone size come from that table. The repertoire has around 700,000 clones, about two thirds of them found once; the top ten carry less than 2%. After removal of 1 base from V and 4 bases from J, the junction contained 6 bases not matched to a gene. The CDR3 has 16 residues. The germline V gene encodes CDR1 SEHNR and CDR2 FQNEAQ (reference sequence). On this clone: The target antigen is unknown.

Sequencing was carried out using memory CD4+ T cells sorted from blood. Subset given: CD45RA-negative fraction. The clonotype comes from a young woman in good health. This chain joins TRBV7-9 and TRBJ1-2; 10 positions agree with TRBD1. The CDR3 is CASSLGTGTGVYGYTF. CDR3 in DNA: TGTGCCAGCAGCTTAGGAACCGGGACAGGGGTCTATGGCTACACCTTC.